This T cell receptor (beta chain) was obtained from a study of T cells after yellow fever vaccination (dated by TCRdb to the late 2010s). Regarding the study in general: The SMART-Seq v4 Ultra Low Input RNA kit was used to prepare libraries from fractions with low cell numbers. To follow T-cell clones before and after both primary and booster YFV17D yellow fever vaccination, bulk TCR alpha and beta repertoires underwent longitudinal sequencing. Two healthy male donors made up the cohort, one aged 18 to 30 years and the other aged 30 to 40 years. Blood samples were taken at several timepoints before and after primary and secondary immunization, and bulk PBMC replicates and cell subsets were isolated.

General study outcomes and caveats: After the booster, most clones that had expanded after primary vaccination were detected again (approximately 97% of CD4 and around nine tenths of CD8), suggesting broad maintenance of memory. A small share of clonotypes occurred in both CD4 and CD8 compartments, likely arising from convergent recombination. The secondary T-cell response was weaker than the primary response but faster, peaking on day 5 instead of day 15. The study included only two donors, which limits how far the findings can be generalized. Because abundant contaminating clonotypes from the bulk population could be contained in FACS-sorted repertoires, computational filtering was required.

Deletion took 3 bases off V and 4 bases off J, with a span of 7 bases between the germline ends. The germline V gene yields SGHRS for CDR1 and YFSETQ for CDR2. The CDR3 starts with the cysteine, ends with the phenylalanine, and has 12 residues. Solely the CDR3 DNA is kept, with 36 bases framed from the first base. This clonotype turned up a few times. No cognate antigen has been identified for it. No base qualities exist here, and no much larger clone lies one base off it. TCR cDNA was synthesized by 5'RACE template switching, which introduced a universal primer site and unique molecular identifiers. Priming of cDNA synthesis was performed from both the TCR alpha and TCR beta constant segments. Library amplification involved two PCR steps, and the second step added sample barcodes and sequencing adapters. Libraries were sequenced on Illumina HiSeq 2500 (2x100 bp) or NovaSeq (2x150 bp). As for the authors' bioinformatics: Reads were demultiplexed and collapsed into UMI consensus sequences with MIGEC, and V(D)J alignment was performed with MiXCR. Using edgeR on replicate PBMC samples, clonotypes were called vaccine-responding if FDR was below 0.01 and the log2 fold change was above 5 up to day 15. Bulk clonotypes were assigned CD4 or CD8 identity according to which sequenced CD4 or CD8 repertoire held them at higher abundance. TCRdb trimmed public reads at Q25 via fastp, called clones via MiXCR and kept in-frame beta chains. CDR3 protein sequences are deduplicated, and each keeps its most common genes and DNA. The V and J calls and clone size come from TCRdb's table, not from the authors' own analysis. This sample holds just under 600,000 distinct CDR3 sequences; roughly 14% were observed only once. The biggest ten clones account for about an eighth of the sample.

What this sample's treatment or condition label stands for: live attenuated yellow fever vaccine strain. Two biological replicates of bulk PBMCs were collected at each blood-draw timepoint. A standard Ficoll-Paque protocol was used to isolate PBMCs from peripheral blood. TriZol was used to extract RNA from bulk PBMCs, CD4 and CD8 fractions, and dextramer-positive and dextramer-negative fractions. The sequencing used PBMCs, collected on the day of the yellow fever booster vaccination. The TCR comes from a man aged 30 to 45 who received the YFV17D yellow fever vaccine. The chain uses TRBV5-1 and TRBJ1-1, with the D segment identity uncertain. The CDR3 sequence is CASSSVGTEAFF. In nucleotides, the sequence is TGCGCCAGCAGCTCCGTCGGCACTGAAGCTTTCTTT.